A selection of T cell receptor beta chains follows, all from one sample in a study of blood T cell repertoires in COVID-19. Repertoires were generated with immunoSEQ multiplex PCR, while TCRdb's copy carries only in-frame clones and drops some. The data hold about 160,000 clones, with roughly 80% observed a single time. Sequencing input: peripheral blood. These receptors were obtained from a middle-aged woman with COVID-19, enrolled during active disease. Each CDR3 is given with its conserved first and last residue. Fields, in order: V gene, clone size, D gene, J gene, CDR3 protein, CDR3 DNA. The D gene is left open where the match is weak. Clone size is not always given. Where it is, it says once, few, many or a class for expanded clones.

>TRBV28|NA|TRBD1|TRBJ1-2
CASTQGGISINYGYTF
TGTGCCAGCACCCAGGGGGGTATTTCTATTAACTATGGCTACACCTTC
>TRBV19|few|NA|TRBJ2-3
CASSPMAGFTDTQYF
TGTGCCAGTAGTCCCATGGCGGGATTCACAGATACGCAGTATTTT
>TRBV5-1|NA|TRBD2|TRBJ2-1
CASSRASGFNEQFF
TGCGCCAGCAGCCGGGCTAGCGGTTTCAATGAGCAGTTCTTC
>TRBV20-1|NA|NA|TRBJ2-5
CSASVMTQYF
TGCAGTGCGTCAGTAATGACCCAGTACTTC
>TRBV6-1|NA|NA|TRBJ1-1
CASSEVTDPASTEAFF
TGTGCCAGCAGTGAAGTGACAGACCCTGCTAGCACTGAAGCTTTCTTT
>TRBV27|NA|NA|TRBJ1-4
CASSSPASGNEKLFF
TGTGCCAGCAGTTCCCCCGCGAGCGGAAATGAAAAACTGTTTTTT
>TRBV11-1|once|NA|TRBJ2-1
CASSLETNNEQFF
TGTGCCAGCAGCTTAGAAACTAATAATGAGCAGTTCTTC
>TRBV7-6|NA|NA|TRBJ2-1
CASSLNYLTNEQFF
TGTGCCAGCAGCTTAAATTATCTGACTAATGAGCAGTTCTTC
>TRBV2|NA|TRBD1|TRBJ1-4
CASRAQTGASEKLFF
TGTGCCAGCAGAGCACAGACAGGGGCTAGCGAAAAACTGTTTTTT
>TRBV4-1|NA|NA|TRBJ1-2
CASRESEGYTF
TGCGCCAGCAGAGAATCGGAGGGCTACACCTTC
>TRBV9|once|TRBD1|TRBJ2-1
CASSFRGQGGYEQFF
TGTGCCAGCAGCTTCCGGGGACAGGGGGGTTATGAGCAGTTCTTC
>TRBV19|NA|NA|TRBJ2-6
CASSLGQSSGANVLTF
TGTGCCAGTAGTTTAGGACAGAGCTCTGGGGCCAACGTCCTGACTTTC
>TRBV7-8|few|NA|TRBJ1-1
CASSARQDLNTEAFF
TGTGCCAGCAGCGCCCGACAGGACCTGAACACTGAAGCTTTCTTT
>TRBV18|few|TRBD1|TRBJ1-1
CASSADRAAEAFF
TGTGCCAGCTCCGCGGACAGGGCGGCTGAAGCTTTCTTT
>TRBV11-2|NA|NA|TRBJ2-2
CASLPGNTGELFF
TGTGCCAGCCTACCGGGGAACACCGGGGAGCTGTTTTTT
>TRBV11-3|few|TRBD1|TRBJ2-7
CASSQGDRAYEQYF
TGTGCCAGCAGCCAAGGGGACAGGGCCTACGAGCAGTACTTC
>TRBV27|NA|NA|TRBJ2-2
CASSEIDRLNTGELFF
TGTGCCAGCAGTGAAATCGACAGGTTGAACACCGGGGAGCTGTTTTTT
>TRBV4-1|once|NA|TRBJ2-3
CASSQTRDTQYF
TGCGCCAGCAGCCAAACGCGCGATACGCAGTATTTT
>TRBV7-9|NA|NA|TRBJ2-3
CASTSRENTQYF
TGTGCCAGCACCTCGAGGGAGAATACGCAGTATTTT
>TRBV28|NA|TRBD2|TRBJ2-7
CASRSFGLAVEQYF
TGTGCCAGCAGAAGTTTTGGGCTAGCGGTTGAGCAGTACTTC
>TRBV30|NA|TRBD1|TRBJ1-6
CALRVGQGSYNSPLHF
TGTGCCTTGAGGGTGGGACAGGGGTCCTATAATTCACCCCTCCACTTT
>TRBV5-6|NA|TRBD2|TRBJ2-1
CASSLGPSGRAGEQFF
TGTGCCAGCAGCTTGGGACCTAGCGGGAGGGCCGGTGAGCAGTTCTTC
>TRBV9|NA|TRBD1|TRBJ1-2
CASSPQTGSPGYTF
TGTGCCAGCAGCCCCCAGACAGGGAGCCCTGGCTACACCTTC
>TRBV9|NA|NA|TRBJ1-5
CASSVGQYSNQPQHF
TGTGCCAGCAGCGTAGGCCAGTATAGCAATCAGCCCCAGCATTTT
>TRBV10-3|few|NA|TRBJ1-1
CAISEQGTNTEAFF
TGTGCCATCAGTGAGCAGGGCACGAACACTGAAGCTTTCTTT
>TRBV12-3/TRBV12-4|NA|NA|TRBJ1-4
CASSRDNKLFF
TGTGCCAGCAGTCGGGACAACAAACTGTTTTTT
>TRBV6-1|NA|NA|TRBJ2-1
CASSDGALNEQFF
TGTGCCAGCAGTGATGGGGCCCTCAATGAGCAGTTCTTC
>TRBV4-1|NA|NA|TRBJ2-1
CASRSTGSGGEQFF
TGCGCCAGCAGAAGTACGGGTTCGGGCGGGGAGCAGTTCTTC
>TRBV27|NA|NA|TRBJ1-5
CASSSTMDGAAQPQHF
TGTGCCAGCAGTTCCACAATGGATGGGGCAGCTCAGCCCCAGCATTTT
>TRBV15|many|NA|TRBJ1-1
CATSADRYTEAFF
TGTGCCACCAGCGCTGACAGATATACTGAAGCTTTCTTT
>TRBV7-8|once|TRBD1|TRBJ1-1
CASSKRDRGINTEAFF
TGTGCCAGCAGCAAGCGGGACAGGGGCATCAACACTGAAGCTTTCTTT
>TRBV11-1|NA|NA|TRBJ2-1
CASSSGSLFTEQFF
TGTGCCAGCAGTTCGGGATCTTTATTCACTGAGCAGTTCTTC
>TRBV7-6|NA|TRBD1|TRBJ2-5
CANAPSRTGDSLGGYQETQYF
TGTGCCAACGCCCCCTCCCGGACAGGGGATTCGTTGGGCGGGTACCAAGAGACCCAGTACTTC